Listed below are T cell receptor beta chains from one sample, sequenced in a study of blood T cells in healthy people across ages. From the 5' RACE reads, TCRdb called clonotypes with MiXCR, one entry per CDR3 protein. The data hold roughly 800,000 distinct CDR3 sequences, with nearly 60% observed a single time. Sequencing used blood. These receptors came from a man between 25 and 39 years old in good health. Both conserved end residues are part of each CDR3. Fields, in order: clone size, D gene, V gene, J gene, CDR3 protein, CDR3 DNA. A D gene is named only where the DNA matches it firmly. Size is omitted from some rows. Given values are once, few, many or a class for expanded clones.

>once|-|TRBV25-1|TRBJ2-5
CASKEMGSETQYF
TGTGCCAGCAAGGAAATGGGGTCAGAGACCCAGTACTTC
>-|TRBD2|TRBV4-2|TRBJ2-1
CASSHQTSGGPTNEQFF
TGTGCCAGCAGCCACCAAACTAGCGGGGGCCCGACCAATGAGCAGTTCTTC
>-|-|TRBV7-8|TRBJ2-5
CASSLARRADAETQYF
TGTGCCAGCAGCTTAGCCAGGCGGGCCGACGCGGAGACCCAGTACTTC
>once|TRBD1|TRBV2|TRBJ1-4
CASSIQGAEEKLFF
TGTGCCAGCTCAATCCAGGGGGCGGAAGAAAAACTGTTTTTT
>many|TRBD1|TRBV6-1|TRBJ2-3
CASSEAPGQGPDTQYF
TGTGCCAGCAGTGAAGCACCGGGACAGGGACCAGATACGCAGTATTTT
>-|-|TRBV15|TRBJ1-2
CATSADRGANYGYTF
TGTGCCACCAGCGCAGACAGAGGAGCTAACTATGGCTACACCTTC
>-|-|TRBV9|TRBJ2-5
CASSDTLQRNDQETQYF
TGTGCCAGCAGCGACACCTTACAAAGGAATGATCAAGAGACCCAGTACTTC
>-|TRBD1|TRBV14|TRBJ2-2
CASSQTDRGKTGELFF
TGTGCCAGCAGCCAGACAGACAGGGGCAAGACCGGGGAGCTGTTTTTT
>once|-|TRBV27|TRBJ2-7
CASSTQLGEQYF
TGTGCCAGCAGTACCCAACTAGGCGAGCAGTACTTC
>-|-|TRBV4-2|TRBJ2-2
CASSQEGALNTGGLFF
TGTGCCAGCAGCCAAGAGGGCGCATTGAACACCGGGGGGCTGTTTTTT
>-|-|TRBV7-2|TRBJ1-6
CASSFKRDSYNSPLHF
TGTGCCAGCAGCTTCAAGAGGGATTCCTATAATTCACCCCTCCACTTT